The rows below give T cell receptor beta chains drawn from one sample of a study of breast tumors, draining lymph nodes, adjacent tissues. Each CDR3 protein is one row after TCRdb ran MiXCR on the multiplex PCR reads. The profile shows about 300,000 distinct CDR3 sequences, about 33% of them singletons. Sequencing was done on a sample of axillary lymph node tissue. The receptors stem from a female donor with breast cancer. Some clones in this sample may be carry-over from other donors' samples. Both conserved end residues are part of each CDR3. The D gene is left open where the match is weak. The size entry is marked missing in some rows and otherwise reads once, few, many or a size class.

v_gene	len	d_gene	j_gene	abundance	CDR3aa	CDR3nt
TRBV7-9	15	-	TRBJ2-1	many	CASSLQGYTGNEQFF	TGTGCCAGCAGCTTGCAGGGGTATACGGGGAATGAGCAGTTCTTC
TRBV20-1	15	-	TRBJ1-2	many	CSARRAGEGNYGYTF	TGCAGTGCTAGAAGGGCAGGGGAGGGTAACTATGGCTACACCTTC
TRBV5-1	15	-	TRBJ2-2	many	CASSLDYGYTGELFF	TGCGCCAGCAGCTTGGACTACGGGTACACCGGGGAGCTGTTTTTT
TRBV24-1	17	TRBD2	TRBJ2-3	-	CATSDPGTSGVSDTQYF	TGTGCCACCAGTGATCCCGGGACTAGCGGGGTCTCTGATACGCAGTATTTT
TRBV20-1	16	-	TRBJ2-3	-	CSASLRENWGYNEQYF	TGCAGTGCTAGTCTCCGAGAGAATTGGGGCTACAATGAGCAGTATTTT
TRBV12-3/TRBV12-4	19	TRBD2	TRBJ2-7	many	CASSLRLGLALPAAYEQYF	TGTGCCAGCAGTTTACGGTTGGGACTAGCGCTTCCAGCGGCTTACGAGCAGTACTTC
TRBV29-1	18	TRBD1	TRBJ2-6	-	CSVEGPGQGHGGANVLTF	TGCAGCGTTGAAGGACCGGGACAGGGACACGGTGGGGCCAACGTCCTGACTTTC
TRBV5-5	14	-	TRBJ2-7	few	CASSLGHGTYEQYF	TGTGCCAGCAGCTTGGGACATGGGACCTACGAGCAGTACTTC
TRBV9	19	TRBD1	TRBJ2-3	-	CASSERGTGGAPGTDTQYF	TGTGCCAGCAGCGAACGAGGGACAGGGGGCGCCCCGGGGACAGATACGCAGTATTTT
TRBV7-2	13	-	TRBJ2-1	many	CASRKEGPREQFF	TGTGCCAGCAGAAAGGAGGGACCCAGGGAGCAGTTCTTC
TRBV15	15	-	TRBJ2-3	many	CATSRKTDRPDTQYF	TGTGCCACCAGCAGAAAAACAGACAGGCCGGATACGCAGTATTTT
TRBV3-1	17	-	TRBJ1-6	-	CASSQDLPGGGNSPLHF	TGTGCCAGCAGCCAAGATCTGCCCGGGGGGGGTAATTCACCCCTCCACTTT
TRBV7-9	14	-	TRBJ2-3	many	CASSLYEGPDTQYF	TGTGCCAGCAGCTTATATGAGGGTCCAGATACGCAGTATTTT
TRBV29-1	13	-	TRBJ2-5	many	CSVEGDRQETQYF	TGCAGCGTTGAAGGAGACCGCCAAGAGACCCAGTACTTC
TRBV5-1	15	-	TRBJ2-7	many	CASRLGTQSSYEQYF	TGCGCCAGCAGGCTAGGGACCCAGAGCTCCTACGAGCAGTACTTC
TRBV10-3	11	-	TRBJ1-2	-	CAISPGLLYTF	TGTGCCATCAGCCCGGGGTTACTCTACACCTTC
TRBV20-1	13	-	TRBJ2-7	many	CSAQPTSLNEQYF	TGCAGTGCTCAACCCACTTCCCTGAACGAGCAGTACTTC
TRBV6-2/TRBV6-3	14	-	TRBJ1-5	many	CASSYSVWDQPQHF	TGTGCCAGCAGTTACTCAGTATGGGATCAGCCCCAGCATTTT
TRBV6-5	12	TRBD1	TRBJ2-7	few	CASRTGNYEQYF	TGTGCCAGCAGGACAGGGAATTACGAGCAGTACTTC
TRBV12-3/TRBV12-4	14	TRBD1	TRBJ2-3	many	CASRRDRETDTQYF	TGTGCCAGCAGACGGGACAGGGAGACAGATACGCAGTATTTT
TRBV28	15	-	TRBJ1-6	few	CASSRSRDRDSPLHF	TGTGCCAGCAGCCGGTCCCGGGACCGAGATTCACCCCTCCACTTT
TRBV20-1	17	TRBD2	TRBJ2-1	-	CSASPGGRYLPYNEQFF	TGCAGTGCTAGTCCCGGGGGGAGGTACCTCCCGTACAATGAGCAGTTCTTC
TRBV6-1	15	-	TRBJ1-2	few	CASMLVTATNYGYTF	TGTGCCAGCATGCTGGTAACAGCAACTAACTATGGCTACACCTTC